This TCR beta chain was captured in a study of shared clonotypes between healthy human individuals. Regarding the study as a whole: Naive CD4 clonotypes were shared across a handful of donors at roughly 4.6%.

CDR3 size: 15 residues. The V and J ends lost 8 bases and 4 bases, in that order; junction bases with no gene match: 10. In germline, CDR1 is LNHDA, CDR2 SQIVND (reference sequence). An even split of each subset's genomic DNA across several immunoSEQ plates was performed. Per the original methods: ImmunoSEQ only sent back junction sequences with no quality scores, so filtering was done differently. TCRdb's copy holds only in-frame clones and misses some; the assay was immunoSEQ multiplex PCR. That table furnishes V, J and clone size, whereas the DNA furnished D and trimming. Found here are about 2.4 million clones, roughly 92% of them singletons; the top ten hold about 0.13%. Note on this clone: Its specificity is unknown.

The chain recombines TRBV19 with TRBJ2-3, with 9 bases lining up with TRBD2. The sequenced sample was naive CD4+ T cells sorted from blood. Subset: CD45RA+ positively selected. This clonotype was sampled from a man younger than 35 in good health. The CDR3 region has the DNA TGTGCCAGTCGCTCCTTTAGCGGGGGCCCAGATACGCAGTATTTT. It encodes CASRSFSGGPDTQYF.